This T cell receptor beta chain came from a study of regulatory T cells in long-lasting Graves disease (dated by TCRdb to the early 2020s). Study-wide context: Newly diagnosed Graves' disease patients had taken antithyroid drugs for less than 3 months. Patients with persistent Graves' disease were compared with patients with newly diagnosed Graves' disease using TCR sequencing and RNA sequencing of peripheral blood. The study was conducted in China and was registered as a clinical trial. A total of about 35 samples underwent TCR sequencing: about 13 from persistent and roughly 20 from newly diagnosed Graves' disease patients.

The paper as a whole reports these results and caveats: Sequencing and analysis were restricted to the TCR beta chain. TRBV28, TRBJ1-2 and TRBJ2-5 were preferentially used in persistent disease, while TRBV20-1 and TRBJ2-1 were favored in newly diagnosed disease. A larger number of public clonotypes was shared among persistent patients (fewer than 3,000) than among newly diagnosed patients (about 990). Lower TCR Shannon entropy and fewer highly expanded clones were observed in persistent Graves' disease patients than in newly diagnosed patients, which suggested clonal expansion. Because the primary lesion, thyroid tissue, could not be accessed, the study looked at peripheral blood alone. The small sample size was acknowledged by the authors as a limitation that may reduce accuracy.

The sample's time point label, decoded: newly diagnosed GD, antithyroid drugs for less than 3 months. For both TCR sequencing and RNA sequencing, RNA was extracted from PBMCs using TRIzol. The diagnosis of Graves' disease followed American Thyroid Association guidelines. Patients were recruited from an endocrinology department in Xi'an, China. Each patient gave 7.5 to 10 milliliters of peripheral blood, collected in an EDTA anticoagulant tube. Ficoll Paque Plus density gradient separation was used to isolate PBMCs, and no additional T cell sorting was done. An Agilent 2100 Bioanalyzer and agarose gel were used to assess RNA quality, and a NanoDrop 2000 was used to measure RNA concentration. Compared with germline, V lacks 6 bases and J lacks 1 base; bases without a gene match: 9. The CDR3 has 16 amino acids, counting the end cysteine and phenylalanine. The kept DNA is CDR3 alone, 48 bases in frame from the first base. CDR1 and CDR2, looked up from the germline V gene, are SGHAT and FQNNGV.

The library was made by multiplex PCR. Sequencing used an Illumina HiSeq 4000. To build TCR beta libraries, CDR3 regions were amplified by Arm-PCR using iRepertoire HTBI primers. PCR products were gel purified before sequencing. For the original study's pipeline: Across samples, approximately 68 TRBV and 14 TRBJ segments were identified and used for gene usage analysis of CDR3 amino acid clonotypes. Filtered high-quality paired reads were merged into contigs using COPE and FqMerger. BLAST was used to align contigs to IMGT TRBV, TRBD and TRBJ reference genes, with CDR3 defined following IMGT. Clonotypes above 0.1% frequency were classified as highly expanded clones. Shannon entropy served as the measure of repertoire diversity, while the Gini coefficient captured V-J evenness. A clonotype found in more than one individual was treated as public. TCRdb took the public reads, trimmed them with fastp at Q25, ran MiXCR for clone calling and kept in-frame beta chains. Each entry merges the rows of one CDR3 protein and shows their most common DNA and genes. These V and J calls originate from TCRdb's pipeline instead of the authors' own analysis. Here the sample has fewer than 350,000 distinct CDR3 sequences; 15% to 20% occur a single time. The leading ten clones occupy about 36% of the sample.

On this clonotype: It lacks a known antigen. Per-base quality was not reported, and no clone a single base away is much larger than it.

This receptor was identified in a female donor with Graves disease. Sequenced here: peripheral blood mononuclear cells (PBMCs), sampled at new diagnosis, from a patient treated with antithyroid drugs. The rearranged chain carries TRBV11-2 and TRBJ2-7; 10 of the junction bases match TRBD2. At the DNA level, the sequence is TGTGCCAGCAGTCCTTCGACTAGCGGGTCTTCCTACGAGCAGTACTTC. Translated, it gives CASSPSTSGSSYEQYF.